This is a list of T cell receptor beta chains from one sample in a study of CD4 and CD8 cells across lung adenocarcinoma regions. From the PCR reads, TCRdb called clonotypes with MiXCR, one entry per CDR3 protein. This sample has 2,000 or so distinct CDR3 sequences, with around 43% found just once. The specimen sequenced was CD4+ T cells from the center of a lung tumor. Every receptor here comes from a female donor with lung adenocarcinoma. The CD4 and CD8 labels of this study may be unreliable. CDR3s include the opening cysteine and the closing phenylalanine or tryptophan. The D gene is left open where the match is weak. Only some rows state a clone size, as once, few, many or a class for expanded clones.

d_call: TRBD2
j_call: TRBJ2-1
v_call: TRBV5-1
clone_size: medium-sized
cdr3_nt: TGCGCCAGCAGCCCCCGGAGAGCGGGAGACAATGAGCAGTTCTTC
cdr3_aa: CASSPRRAGDNEQFF

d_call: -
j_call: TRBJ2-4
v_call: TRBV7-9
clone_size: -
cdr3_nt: TGCCGCGGCACGGGGGTGAGAGCCAAAAACATGCAGTACTTC
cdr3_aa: CRGTGVRAKNMQYF

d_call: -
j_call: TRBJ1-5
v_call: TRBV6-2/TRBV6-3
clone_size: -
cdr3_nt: TGTGCCAGCAGTTACTATGGACAGCTCAATCAGCCCCAGCATTTT
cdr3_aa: CASSYYGQLNQPQHF

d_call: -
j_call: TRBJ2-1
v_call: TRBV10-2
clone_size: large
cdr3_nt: TGCGCCACTCTCCTGGGGTTAATTGGGGATGAGCAGTTCTTC
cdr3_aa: CATLLGLIGDEQFF

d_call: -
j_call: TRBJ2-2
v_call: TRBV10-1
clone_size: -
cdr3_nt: TGCGCCAGCAGGGGCTGCGCGACTAGCGGGGAGCTGTTTTTT
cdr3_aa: CASRGCATSGELFF

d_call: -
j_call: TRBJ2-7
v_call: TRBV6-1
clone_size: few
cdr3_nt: TGTGCCAGCAGTGAAGAAGGGACGGAACCCTACGAGCAGTACTTC
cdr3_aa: CASSEEGTEPYEQYF

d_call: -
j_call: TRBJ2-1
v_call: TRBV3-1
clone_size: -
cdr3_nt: TGTGCCAGCAGCCAAGCAGGGACCAATACGGCAAATGAGCAGTTCTTC
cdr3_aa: CASSQAGTNTANEQFF

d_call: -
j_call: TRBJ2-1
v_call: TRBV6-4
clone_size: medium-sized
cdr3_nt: TGTGCCAGCAGTGACTCGGACAGCAATGAGCAGTTCTTC
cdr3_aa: CASSDSDSNEQFF

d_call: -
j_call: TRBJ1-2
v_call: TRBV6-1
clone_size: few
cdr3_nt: TGTGCCAGCAGTGAACGGGGTCATGGCTACACCTTC
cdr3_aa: CASSERGHGYTF

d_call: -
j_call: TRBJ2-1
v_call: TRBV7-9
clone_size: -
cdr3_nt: TGTGCCAGCAGCCCGGGTGCGAGGAGCTCCTACAATGAGCAGTTCTTC
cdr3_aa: CASSPGARSSYNEQFF

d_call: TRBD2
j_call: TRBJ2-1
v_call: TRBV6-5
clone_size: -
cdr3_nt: TGTGCCAGCAGTTACGAGGCGGGGGGGTCCTACGAGCAGTTCTTC
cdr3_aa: CASSYEAGGSYEQFF

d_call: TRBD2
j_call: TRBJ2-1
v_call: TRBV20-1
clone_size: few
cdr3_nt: TGCAGTGCGAGAGTGGTGGGACTAGCGGGATCTAATGAGCAGTTCTTC
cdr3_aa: CSARVVGLAGSNEQFF

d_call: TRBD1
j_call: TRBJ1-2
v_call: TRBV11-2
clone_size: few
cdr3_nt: TGTGCCAGCAGCTTAGGAGGTCAGGGGGCGCTTGGCTACACCTTC
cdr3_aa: CASSLGGQGALGYTF

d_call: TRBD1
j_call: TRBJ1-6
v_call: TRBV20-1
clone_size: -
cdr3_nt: TGCAGTGCGGTGACAGGGACGAATTCACCCCTCCACTTT
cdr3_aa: CSAVTGTNSPLHF

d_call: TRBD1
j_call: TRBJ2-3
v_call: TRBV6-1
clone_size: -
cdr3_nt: TGTGCCAGCGGGACGGACAGGGGCCTCAACCAAGATACGCAGTATTTT
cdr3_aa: CASGTDRGLNQDTQYF

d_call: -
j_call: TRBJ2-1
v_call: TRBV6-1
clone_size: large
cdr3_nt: TGTGCCAGCAGTGATCGGGGCGACAATGAGCAGTTCTTC
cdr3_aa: CASSDRGDNEQFF

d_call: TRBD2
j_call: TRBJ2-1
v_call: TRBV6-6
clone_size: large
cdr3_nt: TGTGCCAGCAGTTCGGGACTAGCGGGAGGATGGAATGAGCAGTTCTTC
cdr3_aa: CASSSGLAGGWNEQFF

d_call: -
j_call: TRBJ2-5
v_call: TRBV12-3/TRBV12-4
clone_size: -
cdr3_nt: TGTGCCAGCAGTTCGGAAGAGACCCAGTACTTC
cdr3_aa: CASSSEETQYF

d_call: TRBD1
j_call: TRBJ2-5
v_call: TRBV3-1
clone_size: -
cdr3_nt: TGTGCCAGCAGCCAAGATCCGGGACAGGGGGTATATGGGCAGTACTTC
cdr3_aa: CASSQDPGQGVYGQYF

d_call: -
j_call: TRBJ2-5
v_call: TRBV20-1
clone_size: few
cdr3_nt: TGCAGTGCTAGAGAGGGCTCCCAGCAAGAGACCCAGTACTTC
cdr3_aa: CSAREGSQQETQYF

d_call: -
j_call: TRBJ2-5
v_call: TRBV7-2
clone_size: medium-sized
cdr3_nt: TGTGCCAGCAGCTTAAGTTGGGGGGCCGAGCAGACCCAGTACTTC
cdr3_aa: CASSLSWGAEQTQYF

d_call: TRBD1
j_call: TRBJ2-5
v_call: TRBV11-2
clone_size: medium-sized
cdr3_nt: TGTGCCAGCAGCTTAGGGGACAGGGACCAAGAGACCCAGTACTTC
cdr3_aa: CASSLGDRDQETQYF

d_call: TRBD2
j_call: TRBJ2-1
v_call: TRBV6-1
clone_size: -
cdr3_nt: TGTGCCAGCACCGTACTAGCGGGAGGGTATTTGGATGAGCAGTTCTTC
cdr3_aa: CASTVLAGGYLDEQFF

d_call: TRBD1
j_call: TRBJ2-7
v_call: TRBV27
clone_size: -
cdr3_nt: TGTGCCAGCAGTCTGACAGGGGGCTACACAGATACGCAGTACTTC
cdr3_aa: CASSLTGGYTDTQYF

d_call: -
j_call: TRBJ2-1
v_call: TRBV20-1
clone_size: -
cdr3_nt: TGCAGTGCCCCGGCAGAGCGCGCATACAATGAGCAGTTCTTC
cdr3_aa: CSAPAERAYNEQFF

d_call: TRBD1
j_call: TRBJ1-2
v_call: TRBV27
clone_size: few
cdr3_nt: TGTGCCAGCAGTCCCGAGGGGGCGGTGAGGGGCTACACCTTC
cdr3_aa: CASSPEGAVRGYTF

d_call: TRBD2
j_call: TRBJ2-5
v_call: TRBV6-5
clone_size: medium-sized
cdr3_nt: TGTGCCAGCAGTTACAGCCGGGGGAGGGCCACAGAGACCCAGTACTTC
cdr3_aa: CASSYSRGRATETQYF

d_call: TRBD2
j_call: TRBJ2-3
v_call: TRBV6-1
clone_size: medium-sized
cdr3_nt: TGTGCCAGCAGAATAGGGACTAGCGGGGGGGATGAGTATTTT
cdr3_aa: CASRIGTSGGDEYF

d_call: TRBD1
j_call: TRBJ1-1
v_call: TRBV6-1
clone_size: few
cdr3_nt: TGTGCCAGCAGTCAACAGGGGAAGAACACTGAAGCTTTCTTT
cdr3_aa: CASSQQGKNTEAFF

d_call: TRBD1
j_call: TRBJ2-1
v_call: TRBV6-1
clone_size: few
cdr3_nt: TGTGCCAGCAGTGTCCCGGGGGACAGGGATGAAAATGAGCAGTTCTTC
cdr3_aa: CASSVPGDRDENEQFF

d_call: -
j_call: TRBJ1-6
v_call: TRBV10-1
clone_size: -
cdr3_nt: TGCGCCAGCAGTGAAAGGGCAGGGGATTCACCCCTCCACTTT
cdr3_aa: CASSERAGDSPLHF

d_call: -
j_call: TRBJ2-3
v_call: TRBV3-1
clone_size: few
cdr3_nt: TGTGCCAGCAGCCAAATGAATACGCAGTATTTT
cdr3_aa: CASSQMNTQYF

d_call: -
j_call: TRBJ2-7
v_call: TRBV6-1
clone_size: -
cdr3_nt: TGTGCCAGCAGGACAGGTGCCTACGAGCAGTACTTC
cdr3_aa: CASRTGAYEQYF

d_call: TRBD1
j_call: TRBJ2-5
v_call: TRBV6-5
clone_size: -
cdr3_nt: TGTGCCAGCAGTAACGAGGGGACAGGGGGCACAGAGACCCAGTACTTC
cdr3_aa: CASSNEGTGGTETQYF

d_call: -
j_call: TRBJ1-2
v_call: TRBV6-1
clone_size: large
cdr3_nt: TGTGCCAGCAGTGAAGACGGGGGGCGCTTCTATGGCTACACCTTC
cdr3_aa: CASSEDGGRFYGYTF

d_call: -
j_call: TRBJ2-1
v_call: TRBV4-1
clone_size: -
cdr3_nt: TGCGCCAGCAGCCAAGATGAAGAGGCGGGGCCGTACAATGAGCAGTTCTTC
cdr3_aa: CASSQDEEAGPYNEQFF

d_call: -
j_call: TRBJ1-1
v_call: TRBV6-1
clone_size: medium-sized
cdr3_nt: TGTGCCAGCAGTCGTGGCCGGGACATAAACACTGAAGCTTTCTTT
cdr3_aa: CASSRGRDINTEAFF

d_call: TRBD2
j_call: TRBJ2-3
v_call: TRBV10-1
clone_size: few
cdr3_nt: TGCGCCAGCAACGCGGGAGTGTCGACAAATACGCAGTATTTT
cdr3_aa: CASNAGVSTNTQYF

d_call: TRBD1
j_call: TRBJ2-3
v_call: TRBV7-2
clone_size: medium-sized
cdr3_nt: TGTGCCAGCAGCTCAAGGACAGGATCAGATACGCAGTATTTT
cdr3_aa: CASSSRTGSDTQYF

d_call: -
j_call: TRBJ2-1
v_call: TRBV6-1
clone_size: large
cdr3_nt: TGTGCCAGCAGTCTGGATCCAGTCTCCTACAATGAGCAGTTCTTC
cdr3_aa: CASSLDPVSYNEQFF

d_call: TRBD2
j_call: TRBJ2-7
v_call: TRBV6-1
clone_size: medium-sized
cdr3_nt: TGTGCCAGCAGTCCCCTAGCTAGCGGGAGCTACGAGCAGTACTTC
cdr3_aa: CASSPLASGSYEQYF

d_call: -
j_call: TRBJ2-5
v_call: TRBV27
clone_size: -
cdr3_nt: TGTGCCAGCGGGCTGGGGGGCGGTGTCCCAGATACCCAGTACTTC
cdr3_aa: CASGLGGGVPDTQYF

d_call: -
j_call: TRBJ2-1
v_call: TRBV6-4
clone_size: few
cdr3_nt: TGTGCCAGCAGTAAAGGGGAACTCAATGAGCAGTTCTTC
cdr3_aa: CASSKGELNEQFF

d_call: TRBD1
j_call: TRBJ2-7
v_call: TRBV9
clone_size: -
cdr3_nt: TGTGCCAGCAGCGTCGTTGGGACAGGAACCTACGAGCAGTACTTC
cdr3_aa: CASSVVGTGTYEQYF

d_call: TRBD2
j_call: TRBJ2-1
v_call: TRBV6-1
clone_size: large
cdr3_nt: TGTGCCAGCAGACTAGCGGGACGCAATGAGCAGTTCTTC
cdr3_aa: CASRLAGRNEQFF

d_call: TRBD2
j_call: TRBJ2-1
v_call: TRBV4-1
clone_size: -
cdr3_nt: TGCGCCAGCAGCCAAGGCCTAGGGGCGGGAGTCCGCAATGAGCAGTTCTTC
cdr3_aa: CASSQGLGAGVRNEQFF

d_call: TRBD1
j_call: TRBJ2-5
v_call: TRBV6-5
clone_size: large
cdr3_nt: TGTGCCAGCAGTTCCGGGACAGGGCAAGAGACCCAGTACTTC
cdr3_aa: CASSSGTGQETQYF

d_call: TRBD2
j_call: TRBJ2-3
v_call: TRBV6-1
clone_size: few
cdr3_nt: TGTGCCAGCTCCCCCAAAACGACTAGCGGGAGAGGGGCAGATACGCAGTATTTT
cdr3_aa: CASSPKTTSGRGADTQYF

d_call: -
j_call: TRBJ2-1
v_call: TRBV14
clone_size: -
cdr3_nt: TGTGCCAGCAGCCAGATCCAATTCAGCTCCTACAATGAGCAGTTCTTC
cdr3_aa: CASSQIQFSSYNEQFF

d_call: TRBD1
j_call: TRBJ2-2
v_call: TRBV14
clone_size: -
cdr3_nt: TGTGCCAGCAGCCTCCAACGGACAGGGAAAGTACCCGGGGAGCTGTTTTTT
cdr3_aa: CASSLQRTGKVPGELFF

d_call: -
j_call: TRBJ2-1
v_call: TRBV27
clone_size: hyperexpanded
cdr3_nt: TGTGCCAGCAGAAACAATCAGTTAGAGCAGTTCTTC
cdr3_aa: CASRNNQLEQFF

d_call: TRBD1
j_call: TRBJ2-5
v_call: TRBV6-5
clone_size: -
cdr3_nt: TGTGCCAGCAGTTTCCCGGGACAGGGGGGAGAGCAGTACTTC
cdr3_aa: CASSFPGQGGEQYF

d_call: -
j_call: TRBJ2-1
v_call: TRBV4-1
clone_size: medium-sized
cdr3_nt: TGCGCCAGCAGCCAGAAACAGGAGATTTACAATGAGCAGTTCTTC
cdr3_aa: CASSQKQEIYNEQFF

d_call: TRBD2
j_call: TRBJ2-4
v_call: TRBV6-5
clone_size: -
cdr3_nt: TGTGCCAGCAGTTACCGGGCGGGGGGCAAAGATACCCAGTACTTC
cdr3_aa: CASSYRAGGKDTQYF

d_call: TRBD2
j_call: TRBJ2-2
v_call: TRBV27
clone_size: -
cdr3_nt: TGTGCCAGCAGTTCCTCCTCTCTAGCGGGAGTTCCGGGCACCGGGGAGCTGTTTTTT
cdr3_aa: CASSSSSLAGVPGTGELFF